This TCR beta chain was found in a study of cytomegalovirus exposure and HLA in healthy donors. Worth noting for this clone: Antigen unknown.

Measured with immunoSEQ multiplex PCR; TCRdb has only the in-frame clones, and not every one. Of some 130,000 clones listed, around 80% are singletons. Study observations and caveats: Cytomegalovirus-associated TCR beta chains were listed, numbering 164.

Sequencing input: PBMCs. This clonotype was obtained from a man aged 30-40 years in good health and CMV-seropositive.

CDR3 residues: CASGLGETGGINQPQHF. The CDR3 DNA follows: TGTGCTAGTGGTTTGGGAGAGACAGGGGGAATTAATCAGCCCCAGCATTTT. The rearrangement links TRBV12-5 to TRBJ1-5, with 9 bases that match TRBD1. V shed 1 base and J 4 bases; nucleotides not matched to a gene: 8. This CDR3 is built from 17 residues. Per germline, CDR1 LGHNT and CDR2 FRNRAP.